This TCR beta chain is from a study of shared clonotypes between healthy human individuals. TCRdb's copy holds only in-frame clones and misses some; the assay was immunoSEQ multiplex PCR. The table lists 2 million to 2.5 million clones, 90% to 96% of them singletons. This clone was seen only a few times. Sequenced: naive CD4+ T cells sorted from blood. Stated subset: CD45RA+ positively selected. This clonotype was sampled from a man younger than 35 in good health.

CDR3 DNA sequence: TGTGCCTGGGGACCGGGTACTTACACTGAAGCTTTCTTT. Translated, it gives CAWGPGTYTEAFF. This chain connects TRBV30 to TRBJ1-1; D gene unclear. Trimming removed 5 bases from V and 3 bases from J, with 13 bases in between. Germline V gene sequence: CDR1 GTSNPN, CDR2 SVGIG (reference sequence). The CDR3 has 13 amino acids.